This TCR beta chain was identified in a study of T cells in Graves' hyperthyroidism and ophthalmopathy. From germline, CDR1 is DFQATT and CDR2 SNEGSKA (reference sequence). CDR3 size: 16 residues. V lost 3 bases to trimming and J lost 5 bases; unmatched junction nucleotides: 13. Diagnosis of hyperthyroidism was new in patients aged 18 to 65, and its duration was under 2 months. Amplified TCR beta CDR3 regions came from RNA transcripts. Carried out on the TCR CDR3, a first-round RT-PCR used the HTBI primer set. MiXCR, run by TCRdb on the multiplex PCR reads, gives a single entry per CDR3 protein. The sample has around 100,000 distinct CDR3 sequences, about 45% seen once.

The sequenced material came from blood. The sequence was collected from a man aged 40-50 years with Graves' hyperthyroidism. This rearrangement joins TRBV20-1 to TRBJ1-1; 9 nucleotides match TRBD1. The CDR3 coding sequence is TGCAGTGCTAGGTACCCCGGGACAGGGTTGGGGACTGAAGCTTTCTTT. Its translation is CSARYPGTGLGTEAFF.